This T cell receptor (beta chain) stems from a study of identical twins. Study results and limitations: Invariant MAIT and iNKT cells are populations that could partly confound zero-insertion analyses. In cord blood, abundant beta clonotypes had fewer insertions; memory showed no trend. Modeled out-of-frame TCR alpha sharing in monozygotic twins fell below observed levels.

The CDR3 has 14 residues. V lost 0 bases and J lost 4, with 6 bases in between. Looked up from germline, CDR1 is LNHNV and CDR2 is YYDKDF (reference sequence). This clonotype was recorded at least ten times. No antigen is known for it. Template switching added a universal primer binding site, and final cDNA carried unique molecular identifiers. MiXCR, applied by TCRdb to the 5' RACE reads, yields one record per CDR3 protein. The sample carries about 160,000 distinct CDR3 sequences, roughly 3.5% recorded once. The sample comprised memory T cells sorted from blood. The receptor's source is a man between 18 and 35 years old in good health. V is TRBV15 and J is TRBJ2-2, with D possibly being TRBD1 (6 bases). The CDR3 reads CATSREGGTGELFF. The CDR3 DNA sequence: TGTGCCACCAGCAGAGAAGGGGGCACCGGGGAGCTGTTTTTT.